These T cell receptor beta chains were read from a single sample in a study of regulatory T cells in long-lasting Graves disease. TCRdb ran MiXCR on the multiplex PCR reads and lists one entry per CDR3 protein. Among hundreds of thousands of distinct CDR3 sequences listed, 22% were seen once. The sample here was peripheral blood mononuclear cells (PBMCs), taken when the disease was refractory, from a patient treated with antithyroid drugs. These receptors all come from a female donor with Graves disease. Both conserved end residues are part of each CDR3.

CDR3 protein,J gene,CDR3 length,V gene
CASSPGPGSGNTIYF,TRBJ1-3,15,TRBV18
CASSLAALGKTHYEQYF,TRBJ2-7,17,TRBV5-1
CASSFQEFTYEQYF,TRBJ2-7,14,TRBV13
CASSLTPGDLEAFF,TRBJ1-1,14,TRBV7-2
CASSYREGATEAFF,TRBJ1-1,14,TRBV11-1
CASSLAGADTEAFF,TRBJ1-1,14,TRBV12-3/TRBV12-4
CASKSAGGRGSYEQYF,TRBJ2-7,16,TRBV28
CATSDSPQAGDVETQYF,TRBJ2-5,17,TRBV24-1
CASSLRTGREKLFF,TRBJ1-4,14,TRBV12-3/TRBV12-4
CSVPSYASGQTDTGELFF,TRBJ2-2,18,TRBV29-1
CASNPGGVTYEQYF,TRBJ2-7,14,TRBV28
CASSLRSYNEQFF,TRBJ2-1,13,TRBV11-3
CASRPRQGGEKLFF,TRBJ1-4,14,TRBV6-1
CASSYQPQHF,TRBJ1-5,10,TRBV28
CARVRDRGSGYTF,TRBJ1-2,13,TRBV30
CATPGESGANVLTF,TRBJ2-6,14,TRBV6-1
CASSQYRQETQYF,TRBJ2-5,13,TRBV6-1
CSATVRGREKLFF,TRBJ1-4,13,TRBV20-1
CASSIPGTSGEQYF,TRBJ2-7,14,TRBV19
CATSETDIPYGYTF,TRBJ1-2,14,TRBV24-1
CAIRTKRGNVLTF,TRBJ2-6,13,TRBV10-3
CASSIVSGPVQPQHF,TRBJ1-5,15,TRBV19
CASSLYRGGNQPQHF,TRBJ1-5,15,TRBV7-2
CASSFLAAGETDTQYF,TRBJ2-3,16,TRBV28
CASSTSGGYQETQYF,TRBJ2-5,15,TRBV28
CSVDRDRGTYEQYF,TRBJ2-7,14,TRBV29-1
CASSSNNFGYTF,TRBJ1-2,12,TRBV19
CAGSNPGQIYEQYF,TRBJ2-7,14,TRBV28
CASSSRGQRRTSEAGGKLFF,TRBJ1-4,20,TRBV7-9
CAWSPAGGNTEAFF,TRBJ1-1,14,TRBV30
CASSVDSGRGLFYGYTF,TRBJ1-2,17,TRBV9
CATSTRGGTAPPETQYF,TRBJ2-5,17,TRBV15
CASRLGPGTQYF,TRBJ2-5,12,TRBV12-3/TRBV12-4
CASSSPGLAGYEQYF,TRBJ2-7,15,TRBV28
CASRGFRATEAFF,TRBJ1-1,13,TRBV27
CASSPIPGTGLMNTEAFF,TRBJ1-1,18,TRBV7-6
CSASSGQESYGYTF,TRBJ1-2,14,TRBV20-1
CAWSLGGADTEAFF,TRBJ1-1,14,TRBV30
CASSPATGGTDTQYF,TRBJ2-3,15,TRBV28
CASSVDTGRETQYF,TRBJ2-5,14,TRBV9
CASSTYFKTTRDEQYF,TRBJ2-7,16,TRBV6-1
CASSQARSGANVLTF,TRBJ2-6,15,TRBV3-1